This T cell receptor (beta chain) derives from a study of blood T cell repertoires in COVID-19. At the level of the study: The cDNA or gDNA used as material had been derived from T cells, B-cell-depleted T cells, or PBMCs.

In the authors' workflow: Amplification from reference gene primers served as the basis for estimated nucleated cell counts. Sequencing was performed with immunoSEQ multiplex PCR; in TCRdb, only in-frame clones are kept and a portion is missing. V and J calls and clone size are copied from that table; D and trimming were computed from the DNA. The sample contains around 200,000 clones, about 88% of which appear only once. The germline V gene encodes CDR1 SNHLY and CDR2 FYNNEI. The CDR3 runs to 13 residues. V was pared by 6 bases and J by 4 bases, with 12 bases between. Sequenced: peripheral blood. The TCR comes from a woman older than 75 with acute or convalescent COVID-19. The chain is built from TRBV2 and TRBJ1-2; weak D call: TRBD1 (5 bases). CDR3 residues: CASSRAEIYGYTF. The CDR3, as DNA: TGTGCCAGCAGCAGGGCTGAGATCTATGGCTACACCTTC.